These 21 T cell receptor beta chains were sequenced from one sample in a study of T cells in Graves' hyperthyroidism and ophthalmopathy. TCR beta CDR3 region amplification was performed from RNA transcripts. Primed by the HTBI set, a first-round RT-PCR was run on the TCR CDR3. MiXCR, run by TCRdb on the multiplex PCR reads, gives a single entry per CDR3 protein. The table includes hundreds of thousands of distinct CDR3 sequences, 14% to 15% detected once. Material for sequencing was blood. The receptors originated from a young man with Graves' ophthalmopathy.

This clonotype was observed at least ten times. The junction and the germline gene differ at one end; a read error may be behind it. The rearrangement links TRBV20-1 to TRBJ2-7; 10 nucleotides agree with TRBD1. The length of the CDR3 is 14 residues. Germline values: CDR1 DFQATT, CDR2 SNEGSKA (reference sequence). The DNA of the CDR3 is TGCAGTGTTAGATCGGGACAGGGGCTCTACGAGCAGTACTTC. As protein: CSVRSGQGLYEQYF.

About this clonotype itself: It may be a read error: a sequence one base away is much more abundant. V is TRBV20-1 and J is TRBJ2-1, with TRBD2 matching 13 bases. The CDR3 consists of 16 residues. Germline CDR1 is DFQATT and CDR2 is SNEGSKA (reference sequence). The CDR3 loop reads CSADPGTSGRANERFF. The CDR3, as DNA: TGCAGTGCTGATCCGGGTACTAGCGGGAGGGCGAATGAGCGGTTCTTC.

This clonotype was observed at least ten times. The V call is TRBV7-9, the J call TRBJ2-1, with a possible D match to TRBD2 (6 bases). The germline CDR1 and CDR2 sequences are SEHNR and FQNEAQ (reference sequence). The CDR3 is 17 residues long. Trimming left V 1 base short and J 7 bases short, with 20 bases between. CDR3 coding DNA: TGTGCCAGCAGCTTAGGGGCGGGAACCTCCCCGTGGAATGAGCAGTTCTTC. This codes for CASSLGAGTSPWNEQFF. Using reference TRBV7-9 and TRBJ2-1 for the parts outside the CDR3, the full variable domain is DTGVSQNPRHKITKRGQNVTFRCDPISEHNRLYWYRQTLGQGPEFLTYFQNEAQLEKSRLLSDRFSAERPKGSFSTLEIQRTEQGDSAMYLCASSLGAGTSPWNEQFFGPGTRLTVL.

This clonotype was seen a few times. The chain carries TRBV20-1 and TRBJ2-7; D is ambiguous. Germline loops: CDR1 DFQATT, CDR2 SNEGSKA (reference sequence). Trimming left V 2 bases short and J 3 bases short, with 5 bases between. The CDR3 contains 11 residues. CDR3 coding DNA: TGCAGTGCTAGAATCAGCTACGAGCAGTACTTC. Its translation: CSARISYEQYF.

CDR3 amino acids: CASSTGTSGVGEQFF. CDR3 bases: TGCGCCAGCAGCACCGGGACTAGCGGGGTCGGTGAGCAGTTCTTC. The J gene is TRBJ2-1, the V gene TRBV5-1, with TRBD2 matching 13 bases. J lost 9 bases, V lost 4 bases, and 7 bases had no gene match. Looked up from germline, CDR1 is SGHRS and CDR2 is YFSETQ. This CDR3 contains 15 residues.

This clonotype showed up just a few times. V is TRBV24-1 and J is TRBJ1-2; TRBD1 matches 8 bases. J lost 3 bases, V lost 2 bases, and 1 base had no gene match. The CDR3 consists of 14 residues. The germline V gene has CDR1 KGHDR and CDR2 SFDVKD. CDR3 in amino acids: CATSDWGQDYGYTF. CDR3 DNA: TGTGCCACCAGTGATTGGGGACAGGACTATGGCTACACCTTC.

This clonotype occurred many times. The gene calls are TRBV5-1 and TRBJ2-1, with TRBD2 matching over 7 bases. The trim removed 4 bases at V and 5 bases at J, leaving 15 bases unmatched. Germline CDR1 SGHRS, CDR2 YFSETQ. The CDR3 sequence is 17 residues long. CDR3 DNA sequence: TGCGCCAGCAGCCCTAGGATAGTGGCTAGCGGCCACAATGAGCAGTTCTTC. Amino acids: CASSPRIVASGHNEQFF.

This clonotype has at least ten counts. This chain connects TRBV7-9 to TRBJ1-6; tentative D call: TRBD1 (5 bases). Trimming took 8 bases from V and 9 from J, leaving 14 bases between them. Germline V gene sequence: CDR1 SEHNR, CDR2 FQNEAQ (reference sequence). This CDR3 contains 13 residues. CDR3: CASSLRESSPLHF. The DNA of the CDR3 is TGTGCCAGCTCCCTCAGGGAGAGTTCACCCCTCCACTTT.

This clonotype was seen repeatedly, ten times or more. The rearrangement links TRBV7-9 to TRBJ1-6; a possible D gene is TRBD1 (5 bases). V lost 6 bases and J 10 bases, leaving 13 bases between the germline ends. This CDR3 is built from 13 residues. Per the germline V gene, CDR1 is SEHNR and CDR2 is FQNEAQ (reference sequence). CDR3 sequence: CASRKGIVSPLHF. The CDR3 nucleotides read TGTGCCAGCAGGAAGGGGATAGTATCACCCCTCCACTTT.

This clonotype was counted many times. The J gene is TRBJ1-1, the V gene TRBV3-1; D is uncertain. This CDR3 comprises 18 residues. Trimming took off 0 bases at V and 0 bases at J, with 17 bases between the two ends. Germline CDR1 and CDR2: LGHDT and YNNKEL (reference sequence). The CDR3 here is CASSQEGQVRPMNTEAFF. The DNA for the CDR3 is TGTGCCAGCAGCCAAGAGGGTCAGGTTAGACCGATGAACACTGAAGCTTTCTTT.

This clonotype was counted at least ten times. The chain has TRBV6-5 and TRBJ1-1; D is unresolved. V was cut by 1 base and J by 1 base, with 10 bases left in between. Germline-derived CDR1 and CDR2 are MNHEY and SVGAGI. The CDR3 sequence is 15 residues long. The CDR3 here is CASSYWAATNTEAFF. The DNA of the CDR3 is TGTGCCAGCAGTTACTGGGCAGCAACGAACACTGAAGCTTTCTTT.

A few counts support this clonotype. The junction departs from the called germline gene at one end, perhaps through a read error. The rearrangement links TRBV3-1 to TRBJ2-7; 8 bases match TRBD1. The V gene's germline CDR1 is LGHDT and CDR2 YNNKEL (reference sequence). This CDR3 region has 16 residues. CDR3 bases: TGTGCCAGCAGCCCCTTAAGGGGCGGGACAGGCTACGGGCAGTACTTC. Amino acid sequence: CASSPLRGGTGYGQYF.

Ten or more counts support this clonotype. CDR3 coding DNA: TGTGCCAGCAGGTTCCGACAGACCTTGAGTTCACCCCTCCACTTT. This encodes CASRFRQTLSSPLHF. The chain joins TRBV3-1 to TRBJ1-6; D is possibly TRBD1 (5 bases). V lost 6 bases and J 9 bases, leaving 18 bases between the germline ends. The CDR3 is 15 residues long. Germline V gene sequence: CDR1 LGHDT, CDR2 YNNKEL (reference sequence).

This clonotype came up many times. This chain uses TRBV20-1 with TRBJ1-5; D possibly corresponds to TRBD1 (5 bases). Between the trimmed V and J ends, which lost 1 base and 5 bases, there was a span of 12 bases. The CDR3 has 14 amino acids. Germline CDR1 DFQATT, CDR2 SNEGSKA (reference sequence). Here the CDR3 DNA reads TGCAGTGCTAGAGCAGGGCTGGGGCATCAGCCCCAGCATTTT. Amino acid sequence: CSARAGLGHQPQHF.

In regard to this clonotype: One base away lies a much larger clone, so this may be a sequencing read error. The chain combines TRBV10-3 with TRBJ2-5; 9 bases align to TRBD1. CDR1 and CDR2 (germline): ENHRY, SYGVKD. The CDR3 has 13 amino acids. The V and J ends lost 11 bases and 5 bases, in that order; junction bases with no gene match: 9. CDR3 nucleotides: TGTGCCTGTCAGGGACAGGGATACGAGACCCAGTACTTC. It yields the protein CACQGQGYETQYF.

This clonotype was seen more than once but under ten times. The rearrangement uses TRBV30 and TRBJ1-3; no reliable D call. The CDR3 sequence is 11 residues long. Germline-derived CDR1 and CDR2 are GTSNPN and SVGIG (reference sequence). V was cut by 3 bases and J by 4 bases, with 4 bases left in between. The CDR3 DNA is TGTGCCTGGAGACCCGGAAACACCATATATTTT. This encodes CAWRPGNTIYF.

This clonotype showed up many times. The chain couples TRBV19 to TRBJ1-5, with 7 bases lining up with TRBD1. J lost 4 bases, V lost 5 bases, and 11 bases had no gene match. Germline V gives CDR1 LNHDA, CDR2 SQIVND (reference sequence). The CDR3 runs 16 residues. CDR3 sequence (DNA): TGTGCCAGTAGTTCGCAGGGGGTAAGAGGGAATCAGCCCCAGCATTTT. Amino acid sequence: CASSSQGVRGNQPQHF.

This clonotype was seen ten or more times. The CDR3: CASSSKRGINNEQFF. For the CDR3, the DNA is TGTGCCAGCAGCTCCAAGCGGGGGATTAACAATGAGCAGTTCTTC. V gene TRBV11-2 combines with J gene TRBJ2-1, with 8 bases lining up with TRBD2. Looked up from germline, CDR1 is SGHAT and CDR2 is FQNNGV. This CDR3 comprises 15 residues. With 4 bases clipped from V and 5 bases from J, the junction kept 7 bases outside the gene matches.

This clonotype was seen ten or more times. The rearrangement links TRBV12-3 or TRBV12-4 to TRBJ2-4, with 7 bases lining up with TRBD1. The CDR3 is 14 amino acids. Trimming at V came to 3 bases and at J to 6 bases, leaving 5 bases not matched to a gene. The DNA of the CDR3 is TGTGCCAGCAGTTTTGACAGGGCCTCAAACATTCAGTACTTC. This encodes CASSFDRASNIQYF.

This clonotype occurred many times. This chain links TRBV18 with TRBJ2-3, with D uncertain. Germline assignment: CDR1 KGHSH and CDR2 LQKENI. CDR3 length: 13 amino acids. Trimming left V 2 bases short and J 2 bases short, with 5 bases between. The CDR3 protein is CASSPGYTDTQYF. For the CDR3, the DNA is TGTGCCAGCTCACCAGGTTACACAGATACGCAGTATTTT.

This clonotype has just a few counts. CDR3 residues: CASSPTPEGTYNEQFF. The CDR3 DNA follows: TGTGCCAGCAGCCCCACCCCCGAGGGAACCTACAATGAGCAGTTCTTC. The chain uses TRBV5-4 and TRBJ2-1; a weak D match, TRBD2 (5 bases). V lost 4 bases and J lost 2, with 16 bases in between. From germline, CDR1 is SGHNT and CDR2 YYREEE (reference sequence). The CDR3 is 16 amino acids.